This T cell receptor beta chain was identified in a study of OX40 agonist ivuxolimab in advanced cancers. At the level of the study: Of mixed ages from about 23 to 79 and averaging about 56 years, the group was almost 85% male.

TCRdb's table, derived via immunoSEQ multiplex PCR, lists solely in-frame clones and lacks some. The data show tens of thousands of clones, roughly 88% seen once. To note about this clone: What it recognizes is unknown.

Study-wide results and limits: At 0.1 to 3.0 mg/kg and by week 6, clonal expansion occurred in CD4+ and CD8+ blood T cells. The expanded peripheral T cells' antigen specificity was not determined. Relative to CD4+, CD8+ T cells held more expanded clones on average.

This CDR3 contains 13 residues. From germline, CDR1 is MDHEN and CDR2 SYDVKM. The V and J ends lost 7 bases and 0 bases respectively, with 10 bases between them. V usage is TRBV28 and J usage is TRBJ2-7; tentative D call: TRBD2 (6 bases). The source is an adult with an advanced solid tumor such as melanoma, head and neck, liver or kidney cancer. Sequenced here: CD4+ or CD8+ T cells sorted from blood, sampled in a trial of the OX40 agonist ivuxolimab. The CDR3 spells CASTGSSSYEQYF. CDR3 nucleotides: TGTGCCAGCACCGGGAGTAGCTCCTACGAGCAGTACTTC.